Described below is a single TCR beta chain sequence and its context. This clone was seen many times. This receptor's antigen is unknown. Base qualities are not provided; no much larger clone lies one nucleotide away. Libraries were made using the immunoSEQ multiplex PCR assay. TCRdb obtained this table from immuneACCESS and retained in-frame rearrangements with V and J assigned. These tables miss some clones; where compared with another copy, unresolved V genes account for less than half of the shortfall, and the remainder is unexplained. This sample holds 150,000 or so clones; 80% to 95% were observed only once. Under 7% of the sample belongs to the ten largest clones. These data are taken from a study of control samples from healthy donors and cancer patients (TCRdb year 2020). Via the germline V gene, CDR1 is SGHRS and CDR2 YFSETQ. The CDR3 spans 16 residues, from the cysteine through the phenylalanine. Only the CDR3 DNA is retained, 48 bases long and in frame from the first base. Relative to germline, V is missing 4 bases and J is missing 3 bases, with 9 bases of the junction outside any gene match.

Specimen: blood. The chain is made from TRBV5-1 and TRBJ2-1; 8 bases in the junction line up with TRBD2. This receptor was taken from a man in his late teens or twenties in good health. The CDR3: CASSPEPGLVYNEQFF. The DNA sequence follows: TGCGCCAGCAGCCCCGAACCGGGACTAGTCTACAATGAGCAGTTCTTC.